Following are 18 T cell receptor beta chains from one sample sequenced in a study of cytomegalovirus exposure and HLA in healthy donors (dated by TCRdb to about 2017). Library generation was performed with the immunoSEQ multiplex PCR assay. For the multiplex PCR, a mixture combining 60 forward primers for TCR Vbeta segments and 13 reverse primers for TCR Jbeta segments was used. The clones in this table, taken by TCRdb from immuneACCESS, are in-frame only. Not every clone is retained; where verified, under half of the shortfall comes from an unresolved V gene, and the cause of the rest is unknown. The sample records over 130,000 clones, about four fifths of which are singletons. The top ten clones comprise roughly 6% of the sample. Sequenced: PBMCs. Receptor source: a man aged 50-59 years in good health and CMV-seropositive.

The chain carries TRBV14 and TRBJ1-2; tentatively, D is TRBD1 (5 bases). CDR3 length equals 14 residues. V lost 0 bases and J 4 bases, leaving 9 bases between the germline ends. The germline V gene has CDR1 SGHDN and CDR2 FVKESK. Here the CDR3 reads CASSQDAGLYGYTF. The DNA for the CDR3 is TGTGCCAGCAGCCAAGATGCAGGGCTCTATGGCTACACCTTC.

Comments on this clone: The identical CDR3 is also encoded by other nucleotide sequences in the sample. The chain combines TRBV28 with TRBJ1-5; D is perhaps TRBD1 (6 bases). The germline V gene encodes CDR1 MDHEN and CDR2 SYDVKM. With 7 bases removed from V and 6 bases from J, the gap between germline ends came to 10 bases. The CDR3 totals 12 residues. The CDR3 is CASTGVGQPQHF. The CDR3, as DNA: TGTGCCAGCACAGGGGTCGGTCAGCCCCAGCATTTT.

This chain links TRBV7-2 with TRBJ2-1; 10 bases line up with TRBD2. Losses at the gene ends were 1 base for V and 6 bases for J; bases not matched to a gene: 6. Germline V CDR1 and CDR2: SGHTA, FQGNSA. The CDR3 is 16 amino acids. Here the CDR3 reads CASSLDSASGSNEQFF. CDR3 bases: TGTGCCAGCAGCTTAGATTCAGCTAGCGGGAGCAATGAGCAGTTCTTC. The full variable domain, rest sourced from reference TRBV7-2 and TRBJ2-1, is GAGVSQSPSNKVTEKGKDVELRCDPISGHTALYWYRQSLGQGLEFLIYFQGNSAPDKSGLPSDRFSAERTGGSVSTLTIQRTQQEDSAVYLCASSLDSASGSNEQFFGPGTRLTVL.

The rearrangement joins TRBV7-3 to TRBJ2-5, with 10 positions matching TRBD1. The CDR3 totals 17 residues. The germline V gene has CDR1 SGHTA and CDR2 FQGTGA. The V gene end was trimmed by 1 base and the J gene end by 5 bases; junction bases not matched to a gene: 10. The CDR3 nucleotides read TGTGCCAGCAGCTTAAAGGGCGACAGGGGGCCTGGGGAGACCCAGTACTTC. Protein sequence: CASSLKGDRGPGETQYF.

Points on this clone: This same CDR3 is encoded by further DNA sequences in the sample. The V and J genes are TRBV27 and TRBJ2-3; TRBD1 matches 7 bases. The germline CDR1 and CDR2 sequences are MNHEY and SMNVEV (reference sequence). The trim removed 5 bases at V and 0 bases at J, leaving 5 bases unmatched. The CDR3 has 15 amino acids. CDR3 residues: CASSLRQGSTDTQYF. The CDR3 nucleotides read TGTGCCAGCAGTCTCCGACAGGGTAGCACAGATACGCAGTATTTT.

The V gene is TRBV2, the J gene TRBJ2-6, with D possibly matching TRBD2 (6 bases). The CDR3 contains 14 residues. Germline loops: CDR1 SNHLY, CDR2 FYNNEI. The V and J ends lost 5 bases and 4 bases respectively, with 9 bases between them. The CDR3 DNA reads TGTGCCAGCAGTCGGGGGACCGGGGCCAACGTCCTGACTTTC. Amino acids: CASSRGTGANVLTF.

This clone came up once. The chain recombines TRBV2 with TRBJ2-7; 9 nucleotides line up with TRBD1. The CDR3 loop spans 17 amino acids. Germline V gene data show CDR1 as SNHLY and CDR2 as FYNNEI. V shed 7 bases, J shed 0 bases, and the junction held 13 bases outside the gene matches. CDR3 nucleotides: TGTGCCAGCACGAGGGGTGGGACAGGGACGAGCTCCTACGAGCAGTACTTC. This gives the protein CASTRGGTGTSSYEQYF.

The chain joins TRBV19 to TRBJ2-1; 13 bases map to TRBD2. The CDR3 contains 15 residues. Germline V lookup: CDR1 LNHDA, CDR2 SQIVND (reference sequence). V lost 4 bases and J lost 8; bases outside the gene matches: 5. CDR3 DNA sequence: TGTGCCAGTAGTAATCCCGGGACTAGCGGGGATGAGCAGTTCTTC. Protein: CASSNPGTSGDEQFF.

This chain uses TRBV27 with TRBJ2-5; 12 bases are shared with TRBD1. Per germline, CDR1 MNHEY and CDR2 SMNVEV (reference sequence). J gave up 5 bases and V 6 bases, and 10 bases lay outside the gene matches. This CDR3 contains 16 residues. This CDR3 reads CASSPTGQGAGETQYF. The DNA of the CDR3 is TGTGCCAGCAGCCCCACGGGACAGGGGGCTGGGGAGACCCAGTACTTC.

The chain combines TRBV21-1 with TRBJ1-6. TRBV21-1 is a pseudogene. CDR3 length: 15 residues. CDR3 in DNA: TGTGCCAGCAGCCCCGGGTCTGGGTACAATTCACCCCTCCACTTT. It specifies CASSPGSGYNSPLHF.

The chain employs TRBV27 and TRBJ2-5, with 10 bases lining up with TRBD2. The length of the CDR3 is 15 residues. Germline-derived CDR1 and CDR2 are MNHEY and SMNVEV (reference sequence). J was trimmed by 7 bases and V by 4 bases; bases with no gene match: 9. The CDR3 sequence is CASSYYLAGVGTQYF. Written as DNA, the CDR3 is TGTGCCAGCAGTTATTATCTAGCGGGAGTCGGGACCCAGTACTTC.

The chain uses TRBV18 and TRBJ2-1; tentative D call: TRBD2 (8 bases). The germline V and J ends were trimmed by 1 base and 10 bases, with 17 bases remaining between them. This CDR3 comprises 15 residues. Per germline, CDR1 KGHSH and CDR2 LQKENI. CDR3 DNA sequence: TGTGCCAGCTCACCACGTACGGGAGGGGGCAAGGAGCAGTTCTTC. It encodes CASSPRTGGGKEQFF.

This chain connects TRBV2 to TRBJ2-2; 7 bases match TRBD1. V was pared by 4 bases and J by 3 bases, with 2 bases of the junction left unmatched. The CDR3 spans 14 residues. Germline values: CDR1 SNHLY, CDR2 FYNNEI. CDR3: CASSADRDTGELFF. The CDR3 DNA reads TGTGCCAGCAGTGCAGACAGGGACACCGGGGAGCTGTTTTTT.

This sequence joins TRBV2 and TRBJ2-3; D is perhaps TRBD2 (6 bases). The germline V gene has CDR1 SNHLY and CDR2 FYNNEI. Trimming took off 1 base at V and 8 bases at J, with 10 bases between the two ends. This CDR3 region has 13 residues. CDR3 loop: CASSEGSEGTQYF. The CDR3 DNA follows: TGTGCCAGCAGTGAAGGGTCGGAGGGTACGCAGTATTTT.

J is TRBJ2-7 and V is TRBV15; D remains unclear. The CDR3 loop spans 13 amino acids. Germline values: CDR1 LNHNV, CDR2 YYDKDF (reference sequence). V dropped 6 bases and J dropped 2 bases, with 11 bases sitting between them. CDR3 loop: CATSKQRTYEQYF. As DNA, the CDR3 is TGTGCCACCAGTAAGCAGCGTACCTACGAGCAGTACTTC.

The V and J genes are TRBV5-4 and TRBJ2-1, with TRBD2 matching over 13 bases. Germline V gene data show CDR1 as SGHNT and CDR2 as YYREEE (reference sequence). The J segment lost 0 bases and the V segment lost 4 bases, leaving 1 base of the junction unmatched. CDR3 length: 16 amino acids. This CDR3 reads CASSRTSGSSYNEQFF. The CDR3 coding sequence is TGTGCCAGCAGCCGGACTAGCGGGAGCTCCTACAATGAGCAGTTCTTC. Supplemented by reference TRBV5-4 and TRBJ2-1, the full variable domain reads ETGVTQSPTHLIKTRGQQVTLRCSSQSGHNTVSWYQQALGQGPQFIFQYYREEENGRGNFPPRFSGLQFPNYSSELNVNALELDDSALYLCASSRTSGSSYNEQFFGPGTRLTVL.

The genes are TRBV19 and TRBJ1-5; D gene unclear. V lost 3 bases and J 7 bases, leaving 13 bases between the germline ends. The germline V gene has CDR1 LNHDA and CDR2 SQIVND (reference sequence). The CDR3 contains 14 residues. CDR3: CASSMRSRSQPQHF. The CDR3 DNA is TGTGCCAGTAGTATGCGATCGCGGAGCCAGCCCCAGCATTTT.

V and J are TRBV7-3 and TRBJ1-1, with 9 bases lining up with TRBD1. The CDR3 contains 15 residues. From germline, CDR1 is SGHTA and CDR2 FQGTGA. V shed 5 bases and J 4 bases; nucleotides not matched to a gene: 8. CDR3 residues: CASSNSGTGSTEAFF. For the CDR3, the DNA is TGTGCCAGCAGCAACTCCGGGACAGGGTCCACTGAAGCTTTCTTT.